This T cell receptor beta chain originates from a study of shared clonotypes between healthy human individuals (dated by TCRdb to 2020 to 2021). Some background on the complete study: The cohort included three men and two women between 18 and 49 years of age. To estimate repertoire size and how much clonotypes are shared between individuals, the study performed deep sequencing of blood TCR repertoires from about 5 healthy adults. To increase sequencing depth and limit assay-specific biases, TCR repertoire library preparation and sequencing were carried out by different laboratories using diverse techniques. For each donor, CD4 naive and CD4 memory were each run on three plates, CD8 naive on two plates, and CD8 memory on one plate. Each donor's leukapheresis produced roughly between roughly 0.85 and 9 billion PBMCs. Broader findings and caveats from the paper: Based on pairwise subsampling, the degree of clonotype sharing among donors was expected to be affected by sequencing depth. The genetic and exposure-history diversity represented was limited by the small number of donors. Sampling was restricted to blood, and TCR repertoires in tissue are likely to differ from TCR repertoires in blood. Naive subsets generally had larger estimated clonotype richness than memory subsets. When a handful of donors were compared, the shared fraction of clonotypes was roughly 4.8% for naive CD4, 3.5% to 4% for naive CD8, 2.3% for memory CD4, and roughly 0.43% for memory CD8. Clonotypes shared by all four sorted-subset donors showed higher generation probabilities than non-shared clonotypes. Incomplete sequencing was indicated by rarefaction of sorted-subset datasets, despite the large sequencing depth.

V is cut by 0 bases and J by 8 bases, and the space between the germline ends is 9 bases. The CDR3 numbers 13 residues from cysteine through phenylalanine. The only DNA kept is the CDR3, 39 bases in frame from the first base. Reading the germline V gene gives CDR1 SGHRS and CDR2 YFSETQ. For the CD8 naive samples, CD45RO-negative cells were positively selected for CCR7, yielding a CD45RA+CCR7+ population from which TemRA cells were excluded. The donors were healthy, HIV-negative adults with no recently reported acute infections or vaccinations. Only Caucasian adults living in Nashville, Tennessee, USA were represented among the donors. After blood collection by leukapheresis, PBMCs were isolated using Ficoll-Histopaque density gradient centrifugation and then cryopreserved in the vapor phase of liquid nitrogen. Analytical flow cytometry was used to check the purity and quantity of each magnetically sorted T cell population. From each sorted fraction, genomic DNA was isolated and quantified by UV absorbance on a Nanodrop 2000c.

As to this clone: This receptor's antigen is unknown. No base qualities exist here, and no much larger clone lies one base off it.

Using the deep immunoSEQ assay, TCR CDR3 regions were amplified from genomic DNA by multiplex PCR. Extracted genomic DNA from each cell subset was spread evenly across all wells of several immunoSEQ 96-well plates, with each plate serving as a replicate. For sorted subsets, each replicate PCR was loaded with roughly 190 ng genomic DNA, equivalent to approximately 27,000 T cell genomes. Purified libraries were measured with a Qubit 3.0 fluorometer, size-checked on a Bioanalyzer 2100, and measured again with the KAPA Library Quantification kit. A separate single-read 150-cycle Illumina NextSeq 550 flow cell was used to sequence each immunoSEQ 96-well plate. In the paper's pipeline: Because the immunoSEQ output held only junctional sequences and lacked quality scores, the filtering could not match the filtering applied to full-length reads. Sequences were annotated with PyIR, a Python wrapper for IgBLAST v1.9, and V/J genes and CDR3 were assigned using IMGT germline references. Reads were filtered out if the reads had weak V/J assignments (E-value above 1e-6), no CDR3, stop codons, out-of-frame junctions, or ambiguous translated residues. V3J clonotypes were defined as sequences sharing an identical inferred V gene, J gene, and CDR3 amino acid sequence. Percentage overlap between repertoires was calculated by dividing the number of shared unique clonotypes by the size of the smaller repertoire. Richness of each repertoire was evaluated using RTK rarefaction, the Chao1 estimator, and Recon v2.1 estimates of unobserved clonotypes. Generation probabilities were computed with OLGA for all TCRbeta clonotypes obtained by the gDNA method from a few donors. Not all clones reach the TCRdb copy of this immuneACCESS table, which keeps in-frame sequences only. Checked studies attribute under half of the gap to unresolved V genes and leave the rest unexplained. The DNA gave D and trimming, while V, J and clone size come from that table. This sample gives about 2.2 million clones in total; approximately 92% of them show up just once. Jointly, the top ten make up less than 2% of the sample.

The rearrangement combines TRBV5-1 with TRBJ2-1, with no confident D gene call. Sequencing was carried out using naive CD8+ T cells from PBMCs. Sample cell subset or site, as interpreted from the label and publication: CD45RA+CCR7+. The TCR comes from a man between 18 and 35 years old in good health. Some clones in this sample may be carry-over from other donors' samples. This receptor carries the CDR3 CASSLAPRDEQFF. The sequence in DNA is TGCGCCAGCAGCTTGGCCCCTAGGGATGAGCAGTTCTTC.